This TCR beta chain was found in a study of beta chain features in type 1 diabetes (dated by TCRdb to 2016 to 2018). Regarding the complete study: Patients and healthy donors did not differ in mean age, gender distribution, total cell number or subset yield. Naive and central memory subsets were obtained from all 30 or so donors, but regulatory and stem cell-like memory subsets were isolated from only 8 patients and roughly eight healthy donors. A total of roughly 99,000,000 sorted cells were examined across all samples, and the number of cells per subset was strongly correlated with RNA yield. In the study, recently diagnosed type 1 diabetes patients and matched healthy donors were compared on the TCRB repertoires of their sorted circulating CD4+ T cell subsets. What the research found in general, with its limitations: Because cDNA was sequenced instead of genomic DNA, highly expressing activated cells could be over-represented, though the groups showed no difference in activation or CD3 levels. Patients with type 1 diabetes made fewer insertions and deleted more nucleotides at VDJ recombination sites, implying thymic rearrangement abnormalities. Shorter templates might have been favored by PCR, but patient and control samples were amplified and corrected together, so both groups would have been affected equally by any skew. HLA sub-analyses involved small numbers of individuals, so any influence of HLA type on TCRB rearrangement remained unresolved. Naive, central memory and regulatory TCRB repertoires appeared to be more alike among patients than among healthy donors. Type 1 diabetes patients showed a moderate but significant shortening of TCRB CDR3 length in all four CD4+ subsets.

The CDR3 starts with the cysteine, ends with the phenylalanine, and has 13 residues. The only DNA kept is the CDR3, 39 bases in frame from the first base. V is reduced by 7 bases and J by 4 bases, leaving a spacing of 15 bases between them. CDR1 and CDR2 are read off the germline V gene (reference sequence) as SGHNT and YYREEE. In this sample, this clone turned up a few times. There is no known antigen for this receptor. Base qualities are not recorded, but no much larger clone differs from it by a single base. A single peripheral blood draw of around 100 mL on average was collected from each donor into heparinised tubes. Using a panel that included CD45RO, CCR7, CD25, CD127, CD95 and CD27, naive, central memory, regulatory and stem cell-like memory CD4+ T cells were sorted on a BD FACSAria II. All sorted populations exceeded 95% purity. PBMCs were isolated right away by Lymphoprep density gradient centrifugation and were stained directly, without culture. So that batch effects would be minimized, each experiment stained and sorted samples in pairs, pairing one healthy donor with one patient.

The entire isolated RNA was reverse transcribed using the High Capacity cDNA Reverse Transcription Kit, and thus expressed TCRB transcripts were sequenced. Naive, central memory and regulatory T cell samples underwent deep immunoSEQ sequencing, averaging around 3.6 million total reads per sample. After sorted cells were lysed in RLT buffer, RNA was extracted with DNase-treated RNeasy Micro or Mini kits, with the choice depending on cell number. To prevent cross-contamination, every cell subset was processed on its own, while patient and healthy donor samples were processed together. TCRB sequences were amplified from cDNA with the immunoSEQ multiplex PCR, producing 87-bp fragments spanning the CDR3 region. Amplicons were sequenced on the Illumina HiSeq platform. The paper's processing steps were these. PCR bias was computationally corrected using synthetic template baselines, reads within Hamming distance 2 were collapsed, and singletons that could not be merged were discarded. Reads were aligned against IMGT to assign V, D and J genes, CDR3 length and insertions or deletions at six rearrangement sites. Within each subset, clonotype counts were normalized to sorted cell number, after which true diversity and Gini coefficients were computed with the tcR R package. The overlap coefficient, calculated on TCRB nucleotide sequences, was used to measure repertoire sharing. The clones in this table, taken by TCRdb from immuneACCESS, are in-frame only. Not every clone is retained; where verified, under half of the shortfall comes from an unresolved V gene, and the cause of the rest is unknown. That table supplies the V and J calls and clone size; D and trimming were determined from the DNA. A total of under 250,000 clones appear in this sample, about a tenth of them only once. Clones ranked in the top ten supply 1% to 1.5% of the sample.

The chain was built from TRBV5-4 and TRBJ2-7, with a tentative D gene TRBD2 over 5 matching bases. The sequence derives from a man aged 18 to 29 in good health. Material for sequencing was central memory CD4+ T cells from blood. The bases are TGTGCCAGCCGTTTCGACGGGGAATACGAGCAGTACTTC. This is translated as CASRFDGEYEQYF.